This T cell receptor beta chain was recovered during a study of blood T cell repertoires in COVID-19. About the research overall: From the United States, Italy and Spain came samples of acute and convalescent COVID-19.

The CDR3 totals 14 residues. Germline CDR1 is SGHKS and CDR2 is YYEKEE (reference sequence). Trimming shortened V by 0 bases and J by 0 bases, and 4 bases separated the two germline ends. Using immunoSEQ multiplex PCR, the repertoire was profiled, and TCRdb retains in-frame clones only, with some absent. The sample holds tens of thousands of clones, more than 75% seen once. This clonotype was sampled from a human donor in a cohort sampled during active COVID-19. The sample comprised peripheral blood. The gene calls are TRBV5-5 and TRBJ1-5, with D unclear. The CDR3 sequence: CASSLGHSNQPQHF. DNA of the CDR3: TGTGCCAGCAGCTTGGGACATAGCAATCAGCCCCAGCATTTT.